The T cell receptor (beta chain) under discussion was sequenced for a study of vaccination and CD4 T cells after COVID-19 (dated by TCRdb to the early 2020s). Regarding the complete study: In the convalescent cohort there were six males and four females, among whom were two Hispanic individuals, seven Caucasians, two Asians and one multiracial person. Participants got two doses of the Pfizer-BioNTech BNT162b2 vaccine (n=8) or two doses of the Moderna mRNA-1273 vaccine (n=2). Post-COVID blood samples were collected from convalescent patients a median of approximately 100 days after diagnosis, with a range of about 30 to 180 days. Post-vaccine blood samples were obtained a median of around 67 days after the second vaccine dose, with a range of about 13 to 241 days. The cultures were stimulated with overlapping spike peptide pools from SARS-CoV-2 and from the common cold coronaviruses HCoV-NL63, HCoV-OC43 and HCoV-229E. Control cultures received a CEFX viral epitope pool as the positive control, an HIV-1 Nef peptide pool as the negative control, or no peptide. In around nine COVID-19 convalescent patients and a handful of infection-naive healthy vaccine recipients, the spike-specific CD4+ TCR repertoire before mRNA vaccination was compared with the repertoire after mRNA vaccination. The paper as a whole reports these results and caveats: The study included relatively few convalescent patients and did not analyze early timepoints after natural infection. The median number of SARS-CoV-2-reactive clonotypes rose from under 25 after infection to 30 to 45 after vaccination, but the change was not significant. Of the vaccine-specific clones found in convalescent patients, nearly all (304 of 307) were mono-reactive for SARS-CoV-2 spike instead of being cross-reactive with common cold coronaviruses. Among the post-vaccine SARS-CoV-2-reactive clones in convalescent patients, a median 86.3% showed up only after vaccination, which suggests vaccine-specific priming.

Receptor libraries were prepared by PCR. At the Johns Hopkins FTIC core, DNA from the cultured CD4+ T cells underwent TCR sequencing with the Oncomine TCR Beta short-read assay. The QIAamp micro DNA kit was used to extract genomic DNA from the cultured CD4+ T cells. The Oncomine TCR Beta libraries from cultured CD4+ T cells were pooled using unique dual indexes and then sequenced on an Illumina iSeq 100. The paper's processing steps were these. Non-productive sequences were filtered out, and CDR3s that did not start with C, did not end with F or W, or were shorter than 7 amino acids were discarded. Antigen-specific clonotypes were identified with the MANAFEST web application by comparing peptide-stimulated wells with reference and other culture wells. To be called positive, a clone needed an FDR below 0.05, an odds ratio above 5, and a productive frequency above 0.1% in at least two of three replicate wells. A clonotype was classed as cross-reactive if the clonotype showed significant expansion both in SARS-CoV-2 spike wells and in at least one common cold coronavirus spike condition. Using R version 3.6.1, CDR3 homology was evaluated through Levenshtein distances (stringdist) along with unrooted phylogenetic trees (ape). TCRdb reanalyzed the raw reads on its own, using fastp at Q25 for trimming and MiXCR for clone calling, and kept in-frame beta chains. Rows with a matching CDR3 protein are joined into one entry that keeps the most common DNA and genes. It is TCRdb's table, rather than the study itself, that gives the V and J calls and clone size. Recorded for this sample are about 25,000 distinct CDR3 sequences; 60% to 80% of them occurred a single time. In total, the top ten clones hold 15% to 20% of the sample.

This clonotype has just a few counts. It lacks a known antigen. Base-call qualities are not available, and no considerably larger clone is one nucleotide away. The sample's treatment or condition label, in plain terms: roughly ten-day PBMC culture with coronavirus spike peptide pools or control peptides (ViraFEST assay). To expand antigen-specific T cells with peptide pools and then pick out the expanded clonotypes through TCR sequencing, the study relied on the ViraFEST assay. Negative nucleocapsid antibody tests taken both before and after vaccination confirmed that the healthy vaccine recipients had no prior SARS-CoV-2 infection. Each well held millions of PBMCs cultured with 9 to 10 ug/ml peptide pools in IMDM containing approximately 5% human AB serum and about 10 IU/ml IL-2. Half of the culture medium was replaced with fresh IL-2-containing medium on days 3 and 7. Once the cells had been in culture for around nine days, the EasySep CD4+ T cell isolation kit was used to isolate CD4+ T cells by negative selection. Ficoll-Paque Plus gradient centrifugation was used to isolate PBMCs from whole blood, and the isolated PBMCs were then either used fresh or cryopreserved at -140C. In general, triplicate wells were set up for every culture condition.

CDR1 and CDR2 are drawn from the germline V gene (reference sequence): GTSNPN, SVGIG. Trimming takes 2 bases from V and 1 base from J, and the germline ends sit 14 bases apart. The CDR3, cysteine through phenylalanine, is 15 amino acids long. Of the read, only the CDR3 DNA is kept; its 45 bases are in frame from base 1. The specimen comprised CD4+ T cells from blood, cultured in vitro, sampled after SARS-CoV-2 vaccination. This TCR came from a human donor who received a COVID-19 vaccine. The V and J segments used are TRBV30 and TRBJ1-1; matching of 6 bases hints at TRBD1 as the D gene. The nucleotide sequence is given as TGTGCCTGGAGTCGGGCGCCAGGGGAGAACACTGAAGCTTTCTTT. The translation is CAWSRAPGENTEAFF.